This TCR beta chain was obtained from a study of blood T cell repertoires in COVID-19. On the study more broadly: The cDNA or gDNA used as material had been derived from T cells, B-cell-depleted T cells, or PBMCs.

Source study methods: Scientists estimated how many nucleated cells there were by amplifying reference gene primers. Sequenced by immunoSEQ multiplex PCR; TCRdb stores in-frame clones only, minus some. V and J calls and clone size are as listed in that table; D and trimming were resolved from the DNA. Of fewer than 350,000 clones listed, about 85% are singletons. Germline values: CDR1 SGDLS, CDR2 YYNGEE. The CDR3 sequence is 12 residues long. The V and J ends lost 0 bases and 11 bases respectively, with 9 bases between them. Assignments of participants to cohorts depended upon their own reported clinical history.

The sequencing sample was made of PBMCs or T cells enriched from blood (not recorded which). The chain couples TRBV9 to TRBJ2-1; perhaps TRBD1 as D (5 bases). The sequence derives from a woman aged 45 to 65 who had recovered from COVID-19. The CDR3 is CASSVDGAKQFF. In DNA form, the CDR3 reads TGTGCCAGCAGCGTAGATGGGGCAAAGCAGTTCTTC.